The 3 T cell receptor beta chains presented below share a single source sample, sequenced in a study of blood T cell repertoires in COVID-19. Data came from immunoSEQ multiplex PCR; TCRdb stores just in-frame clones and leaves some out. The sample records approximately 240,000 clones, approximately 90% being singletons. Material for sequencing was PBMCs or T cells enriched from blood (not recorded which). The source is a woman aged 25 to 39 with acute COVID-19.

The DNA for the CDR3 is TGTGCCAGTAGTCTCCCGAGCGGGGGACAACTGAGCTATGGCTACACCTTC. It encodes CASSLPSGGQLSYGYTF. This rearrangement joins TRBV19 to TRBJ1-2; perhaps TRBD1 as D (6 bases). Trimming took 5 bases from V and 4 from J, leaving 23 bases between them. The CDR3 sequence is 17 residues long. The germline gives CDR1 LNHDA, CDR2 SQIVND (reference sequence).

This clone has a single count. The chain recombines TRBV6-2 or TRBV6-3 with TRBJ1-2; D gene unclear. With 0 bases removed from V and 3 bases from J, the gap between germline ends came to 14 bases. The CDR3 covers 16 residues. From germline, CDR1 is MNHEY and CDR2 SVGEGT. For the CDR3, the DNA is TGTGCCAGCAGTTACTCTAAGACTCCACTCGACTATGGCTACACCTTC. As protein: CASSYSKTPLDYGYTF.

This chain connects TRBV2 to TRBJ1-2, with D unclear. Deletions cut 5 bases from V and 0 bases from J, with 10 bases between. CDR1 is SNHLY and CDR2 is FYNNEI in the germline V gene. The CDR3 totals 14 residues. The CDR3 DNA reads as TGTGCCAGCAGTAGGACGGGAACTAACTATGGCTACACCTTC. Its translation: CASSRTGTNYGYTF.